A single sample is the source of the 5 T cell receptor beta chains below, sequenced in a study of blood T cell repertoires in COVID-19. The repertoire was sequenced with immunoSEQ multiplex PCR; TCRdb's copy has only in-frame clones and lacks some. The data hold under 130,000 clones, with around 87% observed a single time. The material sequenced was peripheral blood. The source is an elderly woman with acute or convalescent COVID-19.

V usage is TRBV4-2 and J usage is TRBJ2-1; D gene unclear. The V end lost 1 base, the J end lost 16 bases, and 11 bases lay between the germline ends. The V gene's germline CDR1 is LGHNA and CDR2 YNFKEQ. The CDR3 extends over 11 amino acids. CDR3 loop: CASSQGSGDFF. CDR3 DNA sequence: TGTGCCAGCAGCCAAGGATCCGGTGATTTCTTC.

The rearrangement uses TRBV7-8 and TRBJ2-1, with TRBD2 identical over 7 bases. The germline V gene encodes CDR1 SGHVS and CDR2 FQNEAQ. V lost 7 bases, J lost 9 bases, and 12 bases stayed unmatched. CDR3 length: 14 residues. The CDR3 loop is CASTKREGGVEQFF. In nucleotides, the CDR3 is TGTGCCAGCACCAAAAGGGAGGGTGGGGTTGAGCAGTTCTTC.

The gene calls are TRBV19 and TRBJ1-3; maybe TRBD1 (5 bases). V was clipped by 4 bases and J by 4 bases, with 8 bases between them. The CDR3 consists of 13 residues. CDR1 LNHDA and CDR2 SQIVND come from the germline V gene (reference sequence). DNA for the CDR3: TGTGCCAGTAGTAGGGGCATGGGAAACACCATATATTTT. Amino acids: CASSRGMGNTIYF.

The chain uses TRBV7-3 and TRBJ2-1; 7 bases align to TRBD1. The CDR3 totals 16 residues. Trimming removed 2 bases from V and 4 bases from J; junction bases left unmatched: 8. Germline CDR1 is SGHTA and CDR2 is FQGTGA. CDR3 in amino acids: CASSLAGDRAYNEQFF. CDR3 DNA: TGTGCCAGCAGCTTAGCCGGTGACAGGGCATACAATGAGCAGTTCTTC.

The CDR3, as DNA: TGTGCCAGCAGCCGAGGACCAGGGGGTCCTGGGGCCAACGTCCTGACTTTC. It yields the protein CASSRGPGGPGANVLTF. J is TRBJ2-6 and V is TRBV3-1 (or the pseudogene TRBV3-2); 7 bases match TRBD1. The germline CDR1 and CDR2 sequences are LGHDT and YNNKEL (reference sequence). Trimming at V came to 4 bases and at J to 2 bases, leaving 8 bases not matched to a gene. This CDR3 is 17 amino acids long.